Each of the 10 T cell receptor beta chains below was sequenced from the same sample in a study of neoadjuvant anti-PD-1 for oral cavity cancer (dated by TCRdb to 2020 to 2022). The time point label, read with the paper, signifies: before neoadjuvant nivolumab. Library preparation was by the immunoSEQ multiplex PCR assay. TCRdb's version of the immuneACCESS table is confined to in-frame rearrangements and falls short of the full clone set. An unresolved V gene accounts for under half of the shortfall where checked; the remainder is of unknown origin. Here the sample has roughly 67,000 clones; 65% to 85% occur a single time. In total, the top ten clones hold 3% to 3.5% of the sample. The specimen was PBMCs, collected before nivolumab (anti-PD-1) treatment. All receptors derive from a person aged 35-79 years with oral cavity squamous cell carcinoma.

This chain links TRBV7-9 with TRBJ2-1; D is ambiguous. The V end lost 0 bases, the J end lost 5 bases, and 8 bases lay between the germline ends. The CDR3 runs to 14 residues. Germline V gene sequence: CDR1 SEHNR, CDR2 FQNEAQ (reference sequence). CDR3 nucleotides: TGTGCCAGCAGCTTAGCGCGAGGTGACAATGAGCAGTTCTTC. Its translation is CASSLARGDNEQFF. Full variable domain (missing parts from reference TRBV7-9 and TRBJ2-1): DTGVSQNPRHKITKRGQNVTFRCDPISEHNRLYWYRQTLGQGPEFLTYFQNEAQLEKSRLLSDRFSAERPKGSFSTLEIQRTEQGDSAMYLCASSLARGDNEQFFGPGTRLTVL.

The rearrangement links TRBV21-1 to TRBJ2-5. TRBV21-1 is a recognized pseudogene. This CDR3 spans 14 amino acids. The chain's CDR3 is CASSNPGPRWTQYF. In DNA, the CDR3 is TGTGCCAGCAGCAATCCGGGACCTCGATGGACCCAGTACTTC.

The chain combines TRBV6-5 with TRBJ2-3; the D is unclear. CDR1 and CDR2 (germline): MNHEY, SVGAGI. CDR3 length equals 13 residues. Trimming removed 3 bases from V and 6 bases from J, with 10 bases in between. CDR3 DNA: TGTGCCAGCAGTTATACCGGTGGCGATACGCAGTATTTT. This translates into CASSYTGGDTQYF.

This clone was recorded at least ten times. The gene calls are TRBV2 and TRBJ1-2; a possible D gene is TRBD1 (6 bases). V was pared by 2 bases and J by 3 bases, with 13 bases between. Germline-derived CDR1 and CDR2 are SNHLY and FYNNEI. The CDR3 has 15 amino acids. The CDR3 loop reads CASSEFGGSDYGYTF. CDR3 nucleotides: TGTGCCAGCAGTGAATTCGGGGGCTCGGACTATGGCTACACCTTC.

The rearrangement uses TRBV6-5 and TRBJ2-3; TRBD1 matches 11 bases. V lost 5 bases and J lost 4; bases outside the gene matches: 5. The CDR3 length is 15 residues. CDR1 is MNHEY and CDR2 is SVGAGI in the germline V gene. For the CDR3, the DNA is TGTGCCAGCAGTCGGGGACAGGGGGTCCCAGATACGCAGTATTTT. This codes for CASSRGQGVPDTQYF.

The rearrangement links TRBV7-6 to TRBJ2-1; 7 bases line up with TRBD2. CDR1 is SGHVS and CDR2 is FNYEAQ in the germline V gene. The CDR3 totals 16 residues. V shed 2 bases, J shed 3 bases, and the junction held 7 bases outside the gene matches. The CDR3 DNA is TGTGCCAGCAGCTTAAGGAGGGAGGGCTTCTACAATGAGCAGTTCTTC. Amino acid sequence: CASSLRREGFYNEQFF.

The DNA for the CDR3 is TGTGCCAGTAGTAACGAGGGGGCTGGAGGCTATGGCTACACCTTC. This codes for CASSNEGAGGYGYTF. The chain joins TRBV19 to TRBJ1-2; TRBD1 aligns across 7 bases. This CDR3 spans 15 amino acids. Germline V gene sequence: CDR1 LNHDA, CDR2 SQIVND (reference sequence). V lost 4 bases and J lost 4; bases outside the gene matches: 9.

This clone appeared once. This sequence joins TRBV5-1 and TRBJ1-2; D may be TRBD1 (5 bases). The CDR3 covers 13 residues. Deletions cut 3 bases from V and 9 bases from J, with 15 bases between. CDR1 SGHRS and CDR2 YFSETQ come from the germline V gene. The CDR3 region has the DNA TGCGCCAGCAGCTCGGGGCCCCGGGAGAGCTACACCTTC. Translation: CASSSGPRESYTF.

The V gene is TRBV14, the J gene TRBJ2-1, with 7 bases lining up with TRBD2. This CDR3 is 12 amino acids long. CDR1 is SGHDN and CDR2 is FVKESK in the germline V gene. V dropped 2 bases and J dropped 12; count of bases not matched to a gene: 4. CDR3 protein: CASSQSSGRQFF. For the CDR3, the DNA is TGTGCCAGCAGCCAATCTAGCGGAAGGCAGTTCTTC.

This rearrangement joins TRBV6-6 to TRBJ2-7, with 9 bases fitting TRBD2. The trim removed 5 bases at V and 5 bases at J, leaving 13 bases unmatched. CDR1 is MNHNY, CDR2 SVGAGI, per germline (reference sequence). The CDR3 covers 16 residues. The CDR3 loop is CASSGARLAERDEQYF. The CDR3 DNA follows: TGTGCCAGCAGTGGCGCCCGACTAGCGGAGAGAGACGAGCAGTACTTC.